This T cell receptor beta chain is from a study of OX40 agonist ivuxolimab in advanced cancers. Study-wide context: Ivuxolimab was an agonistic, fully human IgG2 monoclonal antibody directed against OX40 (CD134), a costimulatory receptor. Of the roughly 50 dose-escalation patients, hepatocellular carcinoma was present in roughly 19, melanoma in roughly 15, renal cell carcinoma in 9 and head and neck cancer in 9. Patients were allowed to have had prior anti-PD-1, anti-PD-L1 or anti-CTLA-4 therapy, and approximately 43% of the dose-escalation patients had previously received checkpoint inhibitors. Three dose-escalation patients achieved partial responses, one with hepatocellular carcinoma and two with cutaneous melanoma. In the dose-escalation cohort, around four fifths of patients were male, and the mean age was roughly 56 years with a range of roughly 20 to 79. The paper reports the monotherapy dose-escalation portion (N of about 52 patients) of the phase I ivuxolimab trial. Peripheral TCRbeta sequencing aimed to test whether ivuxolimab altered TCR sequence diversity and caused clonal T-cell expansion. Intravenous ivuxolimab was administered to patients every 2 weeks at six dose levels: 0.01, 0.1, 0.3, 1.5, 3 and 10 mg/kg.

To sequence the TCRbeta CDR3 region, genomic DNA was isolated from the sorted cells. TCRbeta CDR3 regions were sequenced using the immunoSEQ Assay. Here the immuneACCESS table is served through TCRdb, limited to in-frame sequences with V and J called. Missing clones are a known gap in these copies; in checked studies unresolved V genes cover under half, and the rest lacks a known reason. The sample profile shows roughly 70,000 clones; approximately 80% of them were found once. The top ten hold 1.1% of the sample. Remarks on this clone: Its antigen is currently not known. One base away there is no much larger clone; base qualities are not given.

The trial excluded patients who had a history of autoimmune disease or who were on systemic immunosuppression. Peripheral blood for TCR sequencing was drawn from every dose cohort at baseline, at cycle 4 day 1 and at cycle 7 day 1. The samples were taken from a phase I, first-in-human, multicenter, open-label dose-escalation trial of ivuxolimab. The trial enrolled adults with locally advanced or metastatic head and neck squamous cell, hepatocellular, melanoma or renal cell carcinoma. Before TCR sequencing, CD4+ T cells and CD8+ T cells were sorted from peripheral blood as separate populations. What the research found in general, with its limitations: The antigen specificity of the peripheral T cells that underwent clonal expansion was not determined. At doses of 0.1 to 3.0 mg/kg, clonal expansion of both CD4+ and CD8+ blood T cells was observed from baseline to week 6. Low levels of normalized T-cell clonal expansion were also seen in some patients who did not respond. After ivuxolimab, CD8+ T cells had more expanded clones than CD4+ T cells on average. In partial responders in the 0.1-3.0 mg/kg groups, normalized peripheral clonal expansion was found to be among the lowest, especially among CD8+ T cells.

Relative to germline, V is 2 bases shorter and J is 0 bases shorter, with 7 bases between their ends. CDR1 is given as SQVTM and CDR2 as ANQGSEA, both from the germline V gene. The CDR3 sequence holds 13 residues, the cysteine and phenylalanine included. The read is trimmed to its CDR3 DNA, 39 bases read in frame from base 1. Recombination joined TRBV29-1 with TRBJ1-1; the D gene identity is not certain. The clonotype comes from an adult with an advanced solid tumor such as melanoma, head and neck, liver or kidney cancer. The source was CD4+ or CD8+ T cells sorted from blood, collected in a trial of the OX40 agonist ivuxolimab. The bases are TGCAGCGTTGAAAAGACGATGAACACTGAAGCTTTCTTT. This yields the protein CSVEKTMNTEAFF.